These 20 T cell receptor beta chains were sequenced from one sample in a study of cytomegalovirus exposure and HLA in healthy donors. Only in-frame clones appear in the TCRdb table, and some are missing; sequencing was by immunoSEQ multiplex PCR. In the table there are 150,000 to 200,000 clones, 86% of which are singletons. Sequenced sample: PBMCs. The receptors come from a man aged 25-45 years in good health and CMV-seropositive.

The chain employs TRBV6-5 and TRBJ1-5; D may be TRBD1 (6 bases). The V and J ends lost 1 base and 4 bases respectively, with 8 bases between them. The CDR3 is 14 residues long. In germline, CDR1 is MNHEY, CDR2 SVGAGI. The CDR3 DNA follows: TGTGCCAGCAGTTACTGGGACAAAAATCAGCCCCAGCATTTT. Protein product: CASSYWDKNQPQHF.

The CDR3 region is CASSLTGGDYGYTF. The CDR3, as DNA: TGTGCCAGCAGCTTAACAGGGGGCGACTATGGCTACACCTTC. The rearrangement uses TRBV7-9 and TRBJ1-2; 9 nucleotides align to TRBD1. CDR1 SEHNR and CDR2 FQNEAQ come from the germline V gene (reference sequence). The CDR3 totals 14 residues. J gave up 3 bases and V 2 bases, and 1 base lay outside the gene matches.

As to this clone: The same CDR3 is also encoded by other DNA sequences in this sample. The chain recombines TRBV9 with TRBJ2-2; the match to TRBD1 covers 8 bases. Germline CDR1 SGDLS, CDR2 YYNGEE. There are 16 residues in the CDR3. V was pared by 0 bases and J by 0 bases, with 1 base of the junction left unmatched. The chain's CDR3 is CASSVGTGPNTGELFF. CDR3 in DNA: TGTGCCAGCAGCGTAGGGACAGGGCCGAACACCGGGGAGCTGTTTTTT.

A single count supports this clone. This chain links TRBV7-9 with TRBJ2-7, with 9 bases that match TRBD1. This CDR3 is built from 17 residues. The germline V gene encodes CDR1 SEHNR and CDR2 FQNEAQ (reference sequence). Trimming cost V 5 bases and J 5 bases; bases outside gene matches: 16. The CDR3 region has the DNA TGTGCCAGCAGCCCCCGGCTGCTTCGGGACAGGGAAGACGAGCAGTACTTC. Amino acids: CASSPRLLRDREDEQYF.

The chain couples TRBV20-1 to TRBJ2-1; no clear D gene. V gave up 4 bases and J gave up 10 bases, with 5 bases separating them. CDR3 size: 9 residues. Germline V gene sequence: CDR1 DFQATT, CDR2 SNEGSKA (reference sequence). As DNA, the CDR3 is TGCAGTGCTAAAAGAGAGCAGTTCTTC. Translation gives CSAKREQFF.

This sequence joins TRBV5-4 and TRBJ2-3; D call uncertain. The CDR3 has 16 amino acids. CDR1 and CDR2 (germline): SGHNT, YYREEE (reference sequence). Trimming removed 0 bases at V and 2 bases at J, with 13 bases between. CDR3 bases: TGTGCCAGCAGCTTGGGGCGATCCTCCCTCACAGATACGCAGTATTTT. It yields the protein CASSLGRSSLTDTQYF.

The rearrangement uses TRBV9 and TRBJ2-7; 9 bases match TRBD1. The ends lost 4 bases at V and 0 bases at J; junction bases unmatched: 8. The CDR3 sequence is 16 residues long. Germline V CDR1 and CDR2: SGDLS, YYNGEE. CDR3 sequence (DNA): TGTGCCAGCAGCCCCCGGACAGGGGAAAGCTCCTACGAGCAGTACTTC. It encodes CASSPRTGESSYEQYF.

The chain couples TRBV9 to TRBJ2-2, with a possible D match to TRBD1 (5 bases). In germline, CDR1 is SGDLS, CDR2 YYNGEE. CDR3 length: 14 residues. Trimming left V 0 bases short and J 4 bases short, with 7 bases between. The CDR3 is CASSVAGFTGELFF. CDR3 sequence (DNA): TGTGCCAGCAGCGTAGCAGGGTTCACCGGGGAGCTGTTTTTT.

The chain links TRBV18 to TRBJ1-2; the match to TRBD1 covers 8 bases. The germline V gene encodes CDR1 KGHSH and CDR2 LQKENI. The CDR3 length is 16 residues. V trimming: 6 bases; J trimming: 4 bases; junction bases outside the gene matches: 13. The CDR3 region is CASSPRQGYSLYGYTF. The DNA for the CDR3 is TGTGCCAGCTCCCCCAGACAGGGGTATTCTCTCTATGGCTACACCTTC.

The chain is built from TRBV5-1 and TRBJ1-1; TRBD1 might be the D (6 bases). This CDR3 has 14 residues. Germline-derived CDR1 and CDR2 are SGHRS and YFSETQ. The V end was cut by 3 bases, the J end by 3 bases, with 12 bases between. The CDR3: CASSWWGAHTEAFF. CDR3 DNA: TGCGCCAGCAGCTGGTGGGGGGCGCACACTGAAGCTTTCTTT.

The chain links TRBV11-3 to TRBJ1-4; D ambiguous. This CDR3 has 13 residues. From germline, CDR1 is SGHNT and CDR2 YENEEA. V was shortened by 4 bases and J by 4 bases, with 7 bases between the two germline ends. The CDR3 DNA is TGTGCCAGCAGCTCCCCCAGTAATGAAAAACTGTTTTTT. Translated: CASSSPSNEKLFF.

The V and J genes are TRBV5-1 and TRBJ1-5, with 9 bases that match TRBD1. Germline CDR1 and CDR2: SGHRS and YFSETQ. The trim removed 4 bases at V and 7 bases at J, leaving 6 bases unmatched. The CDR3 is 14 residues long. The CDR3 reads CASSTGQGSQPQHF. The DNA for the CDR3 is TGCGCCAGCAGCACCGGACAGGGGAGCCAGCCCCAGCATTTT.

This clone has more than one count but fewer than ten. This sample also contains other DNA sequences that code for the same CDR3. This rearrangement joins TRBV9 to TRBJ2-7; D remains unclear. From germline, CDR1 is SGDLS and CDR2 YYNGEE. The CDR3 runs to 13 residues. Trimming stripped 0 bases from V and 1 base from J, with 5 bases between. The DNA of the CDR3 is TGTGCCAGCAGCGTAGAACCGTCCTACGAGCAGTACTTC. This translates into CASSVEPSYEQYF.

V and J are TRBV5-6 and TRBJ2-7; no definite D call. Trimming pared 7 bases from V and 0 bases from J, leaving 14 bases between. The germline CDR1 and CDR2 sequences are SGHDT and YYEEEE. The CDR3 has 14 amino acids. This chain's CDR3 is CASSPRMSSYEQYF. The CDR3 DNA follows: TGTGCCAGCTCACCTAGGATGAGCTCCTACGAGCAGTACTTC.

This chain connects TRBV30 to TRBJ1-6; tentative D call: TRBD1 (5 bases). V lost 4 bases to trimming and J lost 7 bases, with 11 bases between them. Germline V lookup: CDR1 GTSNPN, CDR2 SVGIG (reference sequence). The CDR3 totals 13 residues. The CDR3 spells CAWTRQNNSPLHF. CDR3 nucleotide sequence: TGTGCCTGGACGAGACAGAACAATTCACCCCTCCACTTT.

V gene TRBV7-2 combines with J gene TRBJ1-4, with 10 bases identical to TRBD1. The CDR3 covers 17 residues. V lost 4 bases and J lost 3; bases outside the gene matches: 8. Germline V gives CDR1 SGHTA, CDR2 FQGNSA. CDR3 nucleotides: TGTGCCAGCAGCTCGTACCGGGACAGGGGACCTAATGAAAAACTGTTTTTT. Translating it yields CASSSYRDRGPNEKLFF.

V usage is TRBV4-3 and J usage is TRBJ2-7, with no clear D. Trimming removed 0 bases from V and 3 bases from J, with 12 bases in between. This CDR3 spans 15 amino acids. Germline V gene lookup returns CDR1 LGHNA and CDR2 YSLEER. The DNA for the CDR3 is TGCGCCAGCAGCCAAGATCTCTCCGGTAACTACGAGCAGTACTTC. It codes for CASSQDLSGNYEQYF.

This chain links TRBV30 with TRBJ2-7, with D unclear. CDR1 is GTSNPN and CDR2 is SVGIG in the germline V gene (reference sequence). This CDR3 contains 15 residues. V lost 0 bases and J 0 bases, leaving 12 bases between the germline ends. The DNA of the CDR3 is TGTGCCTGGAGTGTAAAGGAATTCTCCTCCTACGAGCAGTACTTC. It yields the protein CAWSVKEFSSYEQYF.

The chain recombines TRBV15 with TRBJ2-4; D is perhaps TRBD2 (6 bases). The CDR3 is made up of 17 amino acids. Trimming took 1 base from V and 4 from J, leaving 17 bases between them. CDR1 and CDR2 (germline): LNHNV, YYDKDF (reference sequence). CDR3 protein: CATSRGVGQGGKNIQYF. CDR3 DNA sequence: TGTGCCACCAGCAGAGGGGTTGGGCAGGGAGGTAAAAACATTCAGTACTTC.

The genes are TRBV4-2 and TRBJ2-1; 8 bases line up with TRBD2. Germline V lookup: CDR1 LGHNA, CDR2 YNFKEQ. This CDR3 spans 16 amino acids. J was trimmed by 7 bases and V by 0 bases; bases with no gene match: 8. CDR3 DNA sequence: TGTGCCAGCAGCCAAGAGGGTCCGGGAGGGGATAATGAGCAGTTCTTC. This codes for CASSQEGPGGDNEQFF.